The clone carrying this T cell receptor (beta chain) turned up a few times. This specimen comes from a study of blood T cell repertoires in COVID-19. Seattle enrolled patients during active infection and tracked them longitudinally. V lost 0 bases and J lost 8; bases outside the gene matches: 6. This CDR3 is 15 amino acids long. Germline V gene sequence: CDR1 SGHRS, CDR2 YFSETQ. Clones were read by immunoSEQ multiplex PCR, and TCRdb kept only the in-frame ones, dropping some. Altogether tens of thousands of clones are present, around 89% being singletons, with the ten largest covering less than 3.5%. The source of this sequence is a man in his fifties or sixties with COVID-19, enrolled during active disease. The chain carries TRBV5-1 and TRBJ1-3; the match to TRBD1 covers 9 bases. Sequenced sample: peripheral blood. As DNA, the CDR3 is TGCGCCAGCAGCTTGGGAACCACAGGGGGCCACACCATATATTTT. Translation: CASSLGTTGGHTIYF. Full variable domain (missing parts from reference TRBV5-1 and TRBJ1-3): KAGVTQTPRYLIKTRGQQVTLSCSPISGHRSVSWYQQTPGQGLQFLFEYFSETQRNKGNFPGRFSGRQFSNSRSEMNVSTLELGDSALYLCASSLGTTGGHTIYFGEGSWLTVV.